The 12 T cell receptor beta chains given below trace back to one sample, sequenced in a study of memory CD4+ T cells and cytomegalovirus serostatus. The method was immunoSEQ multiplex PCR; TCRdb's version includes in-frame clones alone and lacks a portion of them. The sample shows about 52,000 clones, 80% of them seen only once. Single viable CD3+CD4+CD8-CD45RO+ cells were sorted as the memory CD4+ T cells. Input material: memory CD4+ T cells from blood. The receptors come from an adult in good health and CMV-seropositive.

This clone was seen a few times. This chain joins TRBV14 and TRBJ2-1, with 10 positions matching TRBD2. CDR1 and CDR2 (germline): SGHDN, FVKESK. Unmatched junction bases numbered 3, after V lost 5 bases and J lost 2 bases. This CDR3 is built from 15 residues. The DNA for the CDR3 is TGTGCCAGCAGCTTCACTAGCGGGACCTACAATGAGCAGTTCTTC. Amino acids: CASSFTSGTYNEQFF.

The chain combines TRBV9 with TRBJ2-3, with 9 positions matching TRBD1. Unmatched junction bases numbered 11, after V lost 4 bases and J lost 8 bases. Germline CDR1 is SGDLS and CDR2 is YYNGEE. There are 15 residues in the CDR3. The CDR3 is CASSLPGQGPRTQYF. The DNA for the CDR3 is TGTGCCAGCAGCTTACCGGGACAGGGTCCGCGTACGCAGTATTTT.

The chain recombines TRBV5-6 with TRBJ2-7; weak D call: TRBD2 (5 bases). Germline V gene data show CDR1 as SGHDT and CDR2 as YYEEEE. The CDR3 contains 16 residues. V lost 2 bases to trimming and J lost 0 bases, with 15 bases between them. The CDR3 bases are TGTGCCAGCAGCTTTGGAGGTCTGGGTATCTCCTACGAGCAGTACTTC. As protein: CASSFGGLGISYEQYF. Together with reference TRBV5-6 and TRBJ2-7, the CDR3 gives the full variable domain: DAGVTQSPTHLIKTRGQQVTLRCSPKSGHDTVSWYQQALGQGPQFIFQYYEEEERQRGNFPDRFSGHQFPNYSSELNVNALLLGDSALYLCASSFGGLGISYEQYFGPGTRLTVT.

J is TRBJ2-7 and V is TRBV11-2; 13 bases fit TRBD2. The V and J ends lost 5 bases and 6 bases, in that order; junction bases with no gene match: 13. There are 17 residues in the CDR3. Germline V gene sequence: CDR1 SGHAT, CDR2 FQNNGV. This chain's CDR3 is CASSRPPTGLAGPEQYF. The CDR3 nucleotides are TGTGCCAGCAGCCGCCCCCCTACGGGACTAGCGGGACCCGAGCAGTACTTC.

This chain connects TRBV5-6 to TRBJ1-3; no clear D gene. With 2 bases removed from V and 10 bases from J, the gap between germline ends came to 16 bases. CDR1 and CDR2 (germline): SGHDT, YYEEEE. This CDR3 has 14 residues. CDR3 bases: TGTGCCAGCAGCTTCCGTCTAGGTGGGAAGACCATATATTTT. The encoded protein is CASSFRLGGKTIYF.

V gene TRBV2 combines with J gene TRBJ2-7, with 8 positions matching TRBD2. The V gene end was trimmed by 0 bases and the J gene end by 6 bases; junction bases not matched to a gene: 7. The CDR3 totals 15 residues. The germline CDR1 and CDR2 sequences are SNHLY and FYNNEI. CDR3 nucleotides: TGTGCCAGCAGTGAAGCTGGAGTAGCGGGATCCGAGCAGTACTTC. It specifies CASSEAGVAGSEQYF.

The J gene is TRBJ2-6, the V gene TRBV19, with 9 positions matching TRBD1. This CDR3 has 18 residues. Germline CDR1 and CDR2: LNHDA and SQIVND (reference sequence). The junction had 7 bases not matched to a gene; V was cut back by 3 bases and J by 1 base. CDR3 bases: TGTGCCAGTAGTATGGGACAGGGTACCCCTTCTGGGGCCAACGTCCTGACTTTC. It codes for CASSMGQGTPSGANVLTF.

The chain links TRBV11-2 to TRBJ2-3; TRBD2 agrees at 7 bases. This CDR3 has 16 residues. Losses at the gene ends were 5 bases for V and 3 bases for J; bases not matched to a gene: 11. The germline CDR1 and CDR2 sequences are SGHAT and FQNNGV. CDR3 sequence (DNA): TGTGCCAGCAGCCCCAACGCGGGAGTTGGTACAGATACGCAGTATTTT. Its protein product is CASSPNAGVGTDTQYF.

In its sample, this clone was seen a few times. CDR3 in DNA: TGTGCCAGCAGTGAAGAGGTACTAGCGGGCCTGGGACGCAATGAGCAGTTCTTC. It translates to CASSEEVLAGLGRNEQFF. The rearrangement joins TRBV6-1 to TRBJ2-1, with 9 bases aligning to TRBD2. Germline V gives CDR1 MNHNS, CDR2 SASEGT. CDR3 length: 18 residues. V gave up 1 base and J gave up 6 bases; unmatched junction bases: 13.

The J gene is TRBJ2-2, the V gene TRBV5-8; a possible D gene is TRBD1 (6 bases). The CDR3 extends over 16 amino acids. The germline V gene has CDR1 SGHTS and CDR2 YDEGEE. V was cut by 3 bases and J by 4 bases, with 16 bases left in between. The CDR3 DNA follows: TGTGCCAGCAGCTCACCACAGGGCTGGGTCACCGGGGAGCTGTTTTTT. It yields the protein CASSSPQGWVTGELFF.

The rearrangement uses TRBV6-1 and TRBJ1-2, with 9 bases lining up with TRBD1. CDR1 is MNHNS and CDR2 is SASEGT in the germline V gene. The CDR3 is 15 residues long. V lost 1 base, J lost 3 bases, and 3 bases stayed unmatched. CDR3: CASSEGWTGDYGYTF. The DNA for the CDR3 is TGTGCCAGCAGTGAAGGCTGGACAGGGGACTATGGCTACACCTTC.

The rearrangement uses TRBV11-2 and TRBJ2-5; D not certain. The germline CDR1 and CDR2 sequences are SGHAT and FQNNGV. This CDR3 has 14 amino acids. Trimming took 0 bases from V and 4 from J, leaving 9 bases between them. CDR3 in amino acids: CASSLDVVVETQYF. In nucleotides, the CDR3 is TGTGCCAGCAGCTTAGATGTAGTTGTAGAGACCCAGTACTTC.